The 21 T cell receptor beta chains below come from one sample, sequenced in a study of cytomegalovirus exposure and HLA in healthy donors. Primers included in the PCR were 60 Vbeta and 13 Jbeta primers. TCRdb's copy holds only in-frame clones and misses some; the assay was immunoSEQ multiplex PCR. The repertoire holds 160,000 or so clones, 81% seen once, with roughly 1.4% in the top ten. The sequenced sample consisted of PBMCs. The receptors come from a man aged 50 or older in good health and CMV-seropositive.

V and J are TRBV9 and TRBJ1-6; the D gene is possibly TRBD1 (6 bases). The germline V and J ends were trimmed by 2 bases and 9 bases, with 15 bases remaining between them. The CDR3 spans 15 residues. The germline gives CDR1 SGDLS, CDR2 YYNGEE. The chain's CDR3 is CASSVSGARFSPLHF. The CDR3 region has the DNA TGTGCCAGCAGCGTTTCAGGGGCGCGTTTTTCACCCCTCCACTTT.

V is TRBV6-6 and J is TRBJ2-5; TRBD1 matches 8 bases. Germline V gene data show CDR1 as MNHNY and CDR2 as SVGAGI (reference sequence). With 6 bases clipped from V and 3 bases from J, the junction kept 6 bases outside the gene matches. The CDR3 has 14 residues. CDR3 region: CASSPGQGKETQYF. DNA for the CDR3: TGTGCCAGCAGCCCCGGACAGGGAAAAGAGACCCAGTACTTC.

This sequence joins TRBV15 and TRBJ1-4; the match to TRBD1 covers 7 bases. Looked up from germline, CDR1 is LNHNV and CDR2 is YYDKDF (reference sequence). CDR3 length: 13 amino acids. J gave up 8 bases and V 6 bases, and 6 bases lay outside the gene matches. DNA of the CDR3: TGTGCCACCAGACCGACAGGGTGGGAAAAACTGTTTTTT. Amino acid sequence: CATRPTGWEKLFF.

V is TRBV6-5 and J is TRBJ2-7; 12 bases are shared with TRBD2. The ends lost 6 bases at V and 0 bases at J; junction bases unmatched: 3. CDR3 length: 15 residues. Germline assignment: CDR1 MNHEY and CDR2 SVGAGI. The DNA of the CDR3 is TGTGCCAGCAGCGCACTAGCGGGGGGCTCCTACGAGCAGTACTTC. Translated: CASSALAGGSYEQYF.

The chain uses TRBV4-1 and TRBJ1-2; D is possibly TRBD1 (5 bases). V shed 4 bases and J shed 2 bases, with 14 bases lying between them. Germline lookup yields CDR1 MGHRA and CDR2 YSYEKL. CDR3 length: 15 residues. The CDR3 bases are TGCGCCAGCAGCCCTCGGGATGGGGGGAACTATGGCTACACCTTC. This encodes CASSPRDGGNYGYTF.

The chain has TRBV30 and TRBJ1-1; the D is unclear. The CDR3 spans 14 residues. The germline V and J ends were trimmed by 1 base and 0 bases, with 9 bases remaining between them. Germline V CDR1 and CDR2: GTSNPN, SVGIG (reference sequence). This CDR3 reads CAWSGGRVNTEAFF. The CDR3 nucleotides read TGTGCCTGGAGTGGAGGCAGAGTGAACACTGAAGCTTTCTTT.

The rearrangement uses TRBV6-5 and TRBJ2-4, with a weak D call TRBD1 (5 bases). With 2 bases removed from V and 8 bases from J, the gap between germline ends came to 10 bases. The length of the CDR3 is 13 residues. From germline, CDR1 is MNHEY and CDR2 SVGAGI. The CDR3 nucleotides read TGTGCCAGCAGTTACGGCAGGGCGGACATTCAGTACTTC. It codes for CASSYGRADIQYF.

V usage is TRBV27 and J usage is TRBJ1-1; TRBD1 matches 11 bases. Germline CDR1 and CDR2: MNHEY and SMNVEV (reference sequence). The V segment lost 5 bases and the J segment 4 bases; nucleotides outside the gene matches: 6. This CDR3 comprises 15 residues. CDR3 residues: CASSQPGTGGTEAFF. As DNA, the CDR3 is TGTGCCAGCAGTCAACCCGGGACAGGGGGCACTGAAGCTTTCTTT.

Here the CDR3 DNA reads TGTGCCAGCAGTTTAAGGGGGGGGTACGCCGGGGAGCTGTTTTTT. Translated: CASSLRGGYAGELFF. The chain combines TRBV28 with TRBJ2-2; D possibly corresponds to TRBD2 (7 bases). V lost 2 bases, J lost 6 bases, and 13 bases lay in between. CDR1 and CDR2 (germline): MDHEN, SYDVKM. The CDR3 covers 15 residues.

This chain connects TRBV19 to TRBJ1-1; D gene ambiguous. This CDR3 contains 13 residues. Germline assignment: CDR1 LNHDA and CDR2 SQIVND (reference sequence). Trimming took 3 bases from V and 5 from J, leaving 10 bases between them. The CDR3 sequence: CASSMTVVTEAFF. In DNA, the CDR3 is TGTGCCAGTAGTATGACTGTGGTGACTGAAGCTTTCTTT.

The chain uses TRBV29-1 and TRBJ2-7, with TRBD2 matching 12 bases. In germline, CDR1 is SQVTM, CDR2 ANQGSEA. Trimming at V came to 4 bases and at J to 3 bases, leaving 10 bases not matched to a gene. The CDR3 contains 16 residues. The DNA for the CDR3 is TGCAGCGTTGCGGACTTTCGGACTAGCGGGAACTACGAGCAGTACTTC. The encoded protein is CSVADFRTSGNYEQYF.

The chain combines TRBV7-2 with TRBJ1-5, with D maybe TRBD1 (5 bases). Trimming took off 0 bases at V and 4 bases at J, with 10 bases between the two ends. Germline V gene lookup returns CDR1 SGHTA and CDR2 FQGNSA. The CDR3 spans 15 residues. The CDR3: CASSLAAGSNQPQHF. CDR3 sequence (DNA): TGTGCCAGCAGCTTAGCGGCAGGGTCAAATCAGCCCCAGCATTTT. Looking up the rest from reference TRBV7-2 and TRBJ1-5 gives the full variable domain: GAGVSQSPSNKVTEKGKDVELRCDPISGHTALYWYRQSLGQGLEFLIYFQGNSAPDKSGLPSDRFSAERTGGSVSTLTIQRTQQEDSAVYLCASSLAAGSNQPQHFGDGTRLSIL.

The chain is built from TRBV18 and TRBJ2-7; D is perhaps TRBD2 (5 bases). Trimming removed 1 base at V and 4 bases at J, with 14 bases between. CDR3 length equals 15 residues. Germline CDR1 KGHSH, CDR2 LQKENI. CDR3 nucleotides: TGTGCCAGCTCACCACGAGGGCGCGCGGATTACGAGCAGTACTTC. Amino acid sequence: CASSPRGRADYEQYF.

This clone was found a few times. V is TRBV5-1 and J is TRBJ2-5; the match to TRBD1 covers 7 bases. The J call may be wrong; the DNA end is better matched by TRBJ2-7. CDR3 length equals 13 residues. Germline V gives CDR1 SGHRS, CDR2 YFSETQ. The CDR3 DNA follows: TGCGCCAGCAGCCGGGACAGATCCTACGAGCAGTACTTC. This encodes CASSRDRSYEQYF.

This CDR3 reads CASSTGTAFEAFF. CDR3 nucleotide sequence: TGTGCCAGTAGTACTGGGACAGCATTTGAAGCTTTCTTT. This rearrangement joins TRBV19 to TRBJ1-1, with 7 bases fitting TRBD1. Germline V gene sequence: CDR1 LNHDA, CDR2 SQIVND (reference sequence). Germline trimming cut 4 bases from V and 7 bases from J; bases unmatched to any gene: 6. The CDR3 has 13 residues. The whole variable domain, filled in from reference TRBV19 and TRBJ1-1, reads DGGITQSPKYLFRKEGQNVTLSCEQNLNHDAMYWYRQDPGQGLRLIYYSQIVNDFQKGDIAEGYSVSREKKESFPLTVTSAQKNPTAFYLCASSTGTAFEAFFGQGTRLTVV.

CDR3 residues: CASSPGTSGGPREQYF. In DNA, the CDR3 is TGTGCCAGCAGCCCGGGGACTAGCGGGGGACCCCGGGAGCAGTACTTC. The rearrangement uses TRBV7-2 and TRBJ2-7, with TRBD2 matching 14 bases. Germline V gene data show CDR1 as SGHTA and CDR2 as FQGNSA. V trimming: 5 bases; J trimming: 7 bases; junction bases outside the gene matches: 10. The CDR3 runs to 16 residues.

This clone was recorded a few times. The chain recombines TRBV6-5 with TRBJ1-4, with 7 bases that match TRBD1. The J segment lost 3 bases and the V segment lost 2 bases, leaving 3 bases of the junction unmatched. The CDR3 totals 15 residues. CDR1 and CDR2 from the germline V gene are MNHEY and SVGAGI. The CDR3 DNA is TGTGCCAGCAGTTACGAGGGGGCGGCTAATGAAAAACTGTTTTTT. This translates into CASSYEGAANEKLFF.

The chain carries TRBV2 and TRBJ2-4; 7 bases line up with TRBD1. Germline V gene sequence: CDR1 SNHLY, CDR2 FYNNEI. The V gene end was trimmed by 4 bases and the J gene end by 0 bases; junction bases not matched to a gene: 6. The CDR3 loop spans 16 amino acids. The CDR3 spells CASSVPRGKAKNIQYF. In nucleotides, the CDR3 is TGTGCCAGCAGTGTCCCCAGGGGGAAAGCCAAAAACATTCAGTACTTC. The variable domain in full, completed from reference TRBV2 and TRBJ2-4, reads EPEVTQTPSHQVTQMGQEVILRCVPISNHLYFYWYRQILGQKVEFLVSFYNNEISEKSEIFDDQFSVERPDGSNFTLKIRSTKLEDSAMYFCASSVPRGKAKNIQYFGAGTRLSVL.

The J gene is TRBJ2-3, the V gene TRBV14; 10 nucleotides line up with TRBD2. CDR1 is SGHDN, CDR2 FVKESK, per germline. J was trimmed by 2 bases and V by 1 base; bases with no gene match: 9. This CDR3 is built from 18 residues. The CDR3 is CASSQVGLAGANTDTQYF. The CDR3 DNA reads TGTGCCAGCAGCCAAGTTGGGCTAGCGGGAGCAAACACAGATACGCAGTATTTT.

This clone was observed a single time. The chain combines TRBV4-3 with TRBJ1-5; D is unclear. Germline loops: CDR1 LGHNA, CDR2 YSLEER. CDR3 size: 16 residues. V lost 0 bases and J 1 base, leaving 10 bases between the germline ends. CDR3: CASSQDRGKSNQPQHF. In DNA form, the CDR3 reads TGCGCCAGCAGCCAAGATAGAGGAAAGAGCAATCAGCCCCAGCATTTT.

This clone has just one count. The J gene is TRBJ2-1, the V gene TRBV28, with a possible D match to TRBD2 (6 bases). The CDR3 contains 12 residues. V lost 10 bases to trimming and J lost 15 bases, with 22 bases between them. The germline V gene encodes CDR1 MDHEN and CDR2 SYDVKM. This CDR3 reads CATRGAPGGMFF. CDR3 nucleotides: TGTGCCACCCGCGGGGCTCCTGGAGGTATGTTCTTC.